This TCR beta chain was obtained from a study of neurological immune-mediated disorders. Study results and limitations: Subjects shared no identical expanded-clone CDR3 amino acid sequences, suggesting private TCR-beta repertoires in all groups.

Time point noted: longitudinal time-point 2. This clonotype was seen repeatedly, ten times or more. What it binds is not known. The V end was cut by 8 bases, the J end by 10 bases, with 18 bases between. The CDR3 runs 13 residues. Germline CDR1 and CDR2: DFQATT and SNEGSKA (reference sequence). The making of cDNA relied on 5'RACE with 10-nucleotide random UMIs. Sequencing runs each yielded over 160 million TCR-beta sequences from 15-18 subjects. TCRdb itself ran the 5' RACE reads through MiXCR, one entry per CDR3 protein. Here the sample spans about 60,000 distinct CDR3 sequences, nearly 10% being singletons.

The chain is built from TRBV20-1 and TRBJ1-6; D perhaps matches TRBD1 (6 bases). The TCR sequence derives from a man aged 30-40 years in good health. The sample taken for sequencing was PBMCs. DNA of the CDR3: TGCAGTATCTCTCGACAGGCGGGCTCACCCCTCCACTTT. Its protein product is CSISRQAGSPLHF.